The clone carrying this T cell receptor beta chain turned up a few times. This sample was taken from a study of T cells after yellow fever vaccination. The CDR3 has 15 amino acids. V shed 0 bases and J shed 4 bases, with 11 bases lying between them. Germline CDR1 and CDR2: MGHRA and YSYEKL. TCRdb reanalysed the 5' RACE reads using MiXCR and keeps one entry per CDR3 protein. The sample has some 350,000 distinct CDR3 sequences, more than 9% seen once; the top ten hold 18%. The material sequenced was PBMCs, taken on the day of the first yellow fever vaccination. The TCR originated in a man aged 18 to 35 who received the YFV17D yellow fever vaccine. V and J are TRBV4-1 and TRBJ2-3; TRBD1 is a possible D gene (6 bases). Here the CDR3 reads CASSQENRDPDTQYF. The CDR3 bases are TGCGCCAGCAGCCAAGAGAACAGGGACCCAGATACGCAGTATTTT.